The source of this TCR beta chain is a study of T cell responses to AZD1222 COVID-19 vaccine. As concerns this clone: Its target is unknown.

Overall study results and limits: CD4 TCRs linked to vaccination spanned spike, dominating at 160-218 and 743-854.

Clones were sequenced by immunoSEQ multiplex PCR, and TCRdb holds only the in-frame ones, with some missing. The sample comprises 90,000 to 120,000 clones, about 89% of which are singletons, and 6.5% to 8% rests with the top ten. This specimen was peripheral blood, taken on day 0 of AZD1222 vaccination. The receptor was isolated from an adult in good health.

CDR3: CASSLEGRQTNTEAFF. For the CDR3, the DNA is TGTGCCAGCAGCTTAGAAGGTCGGCAGACGAACACTGAAGCTTTCTTT. This chain links TRBV5-5 with TRBJ1-1; D gene uncertain. The germline V gene encodes CDR1 SGHKS and CDR2 YYEKEE (reference sequence). The CDR3 consists of 16 residues. V was shortened by 2 bases and J by 1 base, with 15 bases between the two germline ends.